One and the same sample provided the 9 T cell receptor beta chains below, sequenced in a study of cytomegalovirus exposure and HLA in healthy donors. Primers: 60 Vbeta forward and 13 Jbeta reverse. Here immunoSEQ multiplex PCR was the method, and the copy in TCRdb shows in-frame clones only, minus some. The repertoire includes 150,000 to 200,000 clones, approximately 80% of them detected once, and roughly 4.7% sits in the top ten. Sequenced: PBMCs. The receptors originated from a woman aged 50 to 65 in good health and CMV-seropositive.

This clone occurred a few times. V gene TRBV4-3 combines with J gene TRBJ1-3, with D tentatively TRBD1 (6 bases). The CDR3 sequence is 15 residues long. The germline V and J ends were trimmed by 1 base and 3 bases, with 10 bases remaining between them. CDR1 and CDR2 from the germline V gene are LGHNA and YSLEER. The CDR3 nucleotides are TGCGCCAGCAGCCAAGGCAGGGGCGATGGAAACACCATATATTTT. Translation: CASSQGRGDGNTIYF.

The chain has TRBV6-4 and TRBJ1-1, with D uncertain. CDR3 length: 14 amino acids. The germline CDR1 and CDR2 sequences are MRHNA and SNTAGT. Deletions cut 3 bases from V and 0 bases from J, with 8 bases between. DNA of the CDR3: TGTGCCAGCAGTGAAAATGGGCTGAACACTGAAGCTTTCTTT. Translated: CASSENGLNTEAFF.

The CDR3 nucleotides are TGTGCCTGGAGGCAGGGACACACTAACTATGGCTACACCTTC. The encoded protein is CAWRQGHTNYGYTF. The chain has TRBV30 and TRBJ1-2, with D possibly TRBD1 on 6 matching bases. This CDR3 has 14 amino acids. Germline V gene sequence: CDR1 GTSNPN, CDR2 SVGIG (reference sequence). V shed 3 bases and J shed 0 bases, with 11 bases lying between them.

This clone was recorded only once. The chain links TRBV29-1 to TRBJ1-1, with D perhaps matching TRBD1 (5 bases). Germline values: CDR1 SQVTM, CDR2 ANQGSEA. V lost 4 bases, J lost 8 bases, and 14 bases lay in between. The CDR3 consists of 12 residues. CDR3 in amino acids: CSVGQPELEAFF. The CDR3 coding sequence is TGCAGCGTTGGACAGCCGGAACTAGAAGCTTTCTTT.

The chain carries TRBV28 and TRBJ1-2; 7 bases map to TRBD1. This CDR3 has 17 residues. In germline, CDR1 is MDHEN, CDR2 SYDVKM. The ends lost 6 bases at V and 3 bases at J; junction bases unmatched: 16. DNA for the CDR3: TGTGCCAGCAGCTCTCTAAAAAACAGGGGACAGTACTATGGCTACACCTTC. As protein: CASSSLKNRGQYYGYTF.

This sequence joins TRBV2 and TRBJ1-5; D possibly corresponds to TRBD1 (5 bases). CDR1 is SNHLY, CDR2 FYNNEI, per germline. The CDR3 is 14 amino acids. V lost 4 bases to trimming and J lost 6 bases, with 13 bases between them. This CDR3 is CASSVRGLGQPQHF. The DNA for the CDR3 is TGTGCCAGCAGTGTAAGGGGACTCGGTCAGCCCCAGCATTTT.

The chain uses TRBV5-1 and TRBJ2-3, with 7 bases identical to TRBD1. Germline V CDR1 and CDR2: SGHRS, YFSETQ. This CDR3 region has 16 residues. The J segment lost 2 bases and the V segment lost 4 bases, leaving 10 bases of the junction unmatched. The chain's CDR3 is CASSQDRTAPTDTQYF. Written as DNA, the CDR3 is TGCGCCAGCAGCCAGGACAGGACAGCTCCCACAGATACGCAGTATTTT.

The CDR3, as DNA: TGTGCCAGCAGCTTGGGGGCGGGGCAGTACACTGAAGCTTTCTTT. It specifies CASSLGAGQYTEAFF. V and J are TRBV5-4 and TRBJ1-1; possibly TRBD1 for D (5 bases). This CDR3 spans 15 amino acids. CDR1 is SGHNT, CDR2 YYREEE, per germline (reference sequence). Trimming shortened V by 0 bases and J by 3 bases, and 12 bases separated the two germline ends. Together with reference TRBV5-4 and TRBJ1-1, the CDR3 gives the full variable domain: ETGVTQSPTHLIKTRGQQVTLRCSSQSGHNTVSWYQQALGQGPQFIFQYYREEENGRGNFPPRFSGLQFPNYSSELNVNALELDDSALYLCASSLGAGQYTEAFFGQGTRLTVV.

In nucleotides, the CDR3 is TGTGCCAGCAGCCAAGGGCACCTCTACGAGCAGTACTTC. This gives the protein CASSQGHLYEQYF. This chain links TRBV14 with TRBJ2-7, with D uncertain. Germline CDR1 and CDR2: SGHDN and FVKESK. CDR3 length: 13 residues. V was shortened by 1 base and J by 3 bases, with 7 bases between the two germline ends.